This entry lists 17 T cell receptor beta chains sequenced from one sample in a study of blood T cell repertoires in COVID-19. The method was immunoSEQ multiplex PCR; TCRdb's version includes in-frame clones alone and lacks a portion of them. Of over 150,000 clones listed, roughly 88% are singletons. Sequencing was performed on peripheral blood. These receptors all come from a man in his fifties or sixties with COVID-19, enrolled during active disease.

The chain employs TRBV15 and TRBJ2-3, with TRBD2 as a possible D gene (6 bases). The V end lost 3 bases, the J end lost 0 bases, and 7 bases lay between the germline ends. This CDR3 comprises 14 residues. In germline, CDR1 is LNHNV, CDR2 YYDKDF (reference sequence). Here the CDR3 DNA reads TGTGCCACCAGCAGCGGACTAAGCACAGATACGCAGTATTTT. Its protein is CATSSGLSTDTQYF.

Note on this clone: Other DNA sequences in the sample encode the same CDR3. J is TRBJ2-2 and V is TRBV18, with TRBD1 matching 7 bases. Trimming at V came to 3 bases and at J to 3 bases, leaving 1 base not matched to a gene. The CDR3 is 14 residues long. Germline CDR1 is KGHSH and CDR2 is LQKENI. As DNA, the CDR3 is TGTGCCAGCTCACCGGGACAGTACACCGGGGAGCTGTTTTTT. The encoded protein is CASSPGQYTGELFF. Full variable domain (outside the CDR3, taken from reference TRBV18 and TRBJ2-2): NAGVMQNPRHLVRRRGQEARLRCSPMKGHSHVYWYRQLPEEGLKFMVYLQKENIIDESGMPKERFSAEFPKEGPSILRIQQVVRGDSAAYFCASSPGQYTGELFFGEGSRLTVL.

The chain employs TRBV19 and TRBJ2-1; 11 nucleotides agree with TRBD2. The trim removed 1 base at V and 0 bases at J, leaving 2 bases unmatched. This CDR3 comprises 17 residues. CDR1 and CDR2 from the germline V gene are LNHDA and SQIVND (reference sequence). The CDR3: CASSIASGGSSYNEQFF. CDR3 in DNA: TGTGCCAGTAGTATAGCTAGCGGGGGGAGCTCCTACAATGAGCAGTTCTTC.

The genes are TRBV30 and TRBJ1-5; no definite D call. The CDR3 spans 15 residues. Looked up from germline, CDR1 is GTSNPN and CDR2 is SVGIG (reference sequence). V lost 1 base to trimming and J lost 1 base, with 11 bases between them. CDR3 residues: CAWSETGVSNQPQHF. In DNA, the CDR3 is TGTGCCTGGAGTGAAACCGGGGTAAGCAATCAGCCCCAGCATTTT.

This clone was observed a single time. The rearrangement links TRBV3-1 (or the pseudogene TRBV3-2) to TRBJ2-2; D might be TRBD2 (5 bases). The CDR3 length is 18 residues. The V gene lost 1 base and the J gene lost 1 base, with 16 bases spanning the gap. Per the germline V gene, CDR1 is LGHDT and CDR2 is YNNKEL (reference sequence). This CDR3 reads CASSQGGFRVMNTGELFF. DNA for the CDR3: TGTGCCAGCAGCCAAGGCGGGTTCCGGGTGATGAACACCGGGGAGCTGTTTTTT.

The chain employs TRBV10-3 and TRBJ1-6; D remains unclear. V lost 5 bases, J lost 15 bases, and 26 bases lay in between. This CDR3 contains 16 residues. Looked up from germline, CDR1 is ENHRY and CDR2 is SYGVKD. CDR3 nucleotide sequence: TGTGCCATCAGTAACCCCGCCTCGGTCCCCGGTTCATTCCTCCACTTT. Protein product: CAISNPASVPGSFLHF.

CDR3 sequence reads: CASSPGQDNYGYTF. In nucleotides, the CDR3 is TGTGCCAGCAGCCCCGGACAGGACAACTATGGCTACACCTTC. The chain has TRBV4-2 and TRBJ1-2, with 7 nucleotides matching TRBD1. Germline V lookup: CDR1 LGHNA, CDR2 YNFKEQ. CDR3 length: 14 residues. V lost 4 bases, J lost 2 bases, and 4 bases stayed unmatched.

The chain recombines TRBV3-1 (or the pseudogene TRBV3-2) with TRBJ1-2, with no clear D. V lost 4 bases and J lost 14, with 14 bases in between. This CDR3 has 11 residues. In germline, CDR1 is LGHDT, CDR2 YNNKEL (reference sequence). CDR3 protein: CASSLRPGSTF. As DNA, the CDR3 is TGTGCCAGCAGCCTAAGACCCGGGTCGACCTTC.

This chain joins TRBV2 and TRBJ1-4, with D maybe TRBD1 (6 bases). The CDR3 has 15 residues. Looked up from germline, CDR1 is SNHLY and CDR2 is FYNNEI. V lost 6 bases and J lost 8, with 19 bases in between. Here the CDR3 reads CASSPQGNGREKLFF. The DNA of the CDR3 is TGTGCCAGCAGCCCCCAGGGGAATGGTCGCGAAAAACTGTTTTTT. Complete variable domain (other parts from reference TRBV2 and TRBJ1-4): EPEVTQTPSHQVTQMGQEVILRCVPISNHLYFYWYRQILGQKVEFLVSFYNNEISEKSEIFDDQFSVERPDGSNFTLKIRSTKLEDSAMYFCASSPQGNGREKLFFGSGTQLSVL.

The V call is TRBV6-6, the J call TRBJ1-5, with no clear D. The CDR3 has 14 amino acids. CDR1 MNHNY and CDR2 SVGAGI come from the germline V gene (reference sequence). V lost 5 bases and J lost 3, with 11 bases in between. The CDR3 region is CASSPGLNNQPQHF. In DNA form, the CDR3 reads TGTGCCAGCAGTCCAGGACTGAACAATCAGCCCCAGCATTTT.

This clone showed up just a few times. This chain links TRBV4-3 with TRBJ2-2; D possibly corresponds to TRBD1 (7 bases). The germline V and J ends were trimmed by 4 bases and 8 bases, with 11 bases remaining between them. Looked up from germline, CDR1 is LGHNA and CDR2 is YSLEER. CDR3 length equals 13 residues. CDR3 sequence reads: CASSLQGGGELFF. CDR3 bases: TGCGCCAGCAGCCTCCAGGGGGGTGGGGAGCTGTTTTTT.

This rearrangement joins TRBV5-1 to TRBJ1-6; 7 nucleotides align to TRBD1. Looked up from germline, CDR1 is SGHRS and CDR2 is YFSETQ. V gave up 4 bases and J gave up 7 bases; unmatched junction bases: 2. The CDR3 totals 13 residues. CDR3 nucleotides: TGCGCCAGCAGCCAGACAGGGAATTCACCCCTCCACTTT. Its protein product is CASSQTGNSPLHF.

This sequence joins TRBV9 and TRBJ1-1; weak D call: TRBD1 (5 bases). CDR1 and CDR2 from the germline V gene are SGDLS and YYNGEE. The length of the CDR3 is 12 residues. Trimming removed 3 bases from V and 5 bases from J, with 8 bases in between. The CDR3 nucleotides are TGTGCCAGCAGCGCGGACATTACTGAAGCTTTCTTT. Translated, it gives CASSADITEAFF.

The count of this clone is one. The chain links TRBV15 to TRBJ2-3; D is possibly TRBD2 (6 bases). The germline V gene has CDR1 LNHNV and CDR2 YYDKDF (reference sequence). The V end lost 2 bases, the J end lost 0 bases, and 15 bases lay between the germline ends. This CDR3 has 17 residues. The CDR3 protein is CATSRILAPTSTDTQYF. The DNA of the CDR3 is TGTGCCACCAGCAGAATTCTAGCGCCTACTAGCACAGATACGCAGTATTTT.

J is TRBJ2-7 and V is TRBV18, with 7 bases lining up with TRBD2. The CDR3 extends over 15 amino acids. CDR1 is KGHSH, CDR2 LQKENI, per germline. V trimming: 2 bases; J trimming: 0 bases; junction bases outside the gene matches: 4. In DNA, the CDR3 is TGTGCCAGCTCACCAACCGGGACTAACTCCTACGAGCAGTACTTC. Amino acids: CASSPTGTNSYEQYF.

The V and J genes are TRBV2 and TRBJ1-5, with 7 bases aligning to TRBD1. V shed 5 bases, J shed 6 bases, and the junction held 10 bases outside the gene matches. The CDR3 is 15 residues long. The germline gives CDR1 SNHLY, CDR2 FYNNEI. CDR3 protein: CASSTGQAKGQPQHF. The CDR3, as DNA: TGTGCCAGCAGTACCGGACAGGCAAAGGGTCAGCCCCAGCATTTT.

The count of this clone is one. This chain joins TRBV6-5 and TRBJ2-5, with D unclear. CDR3 size: 15 residues. V was pared by 0 bases and J by 4 bases, with 12 bases between. Germline V lookup: CDR1 MNHEY, CDR2 SVGAGI. The CDR3 nucleotides read TGTGCCAGCAGTTACTCGGGCAGTCTACTAGAGACCCAGTACTTC. Translated: CASSYSGSLLETQYF.